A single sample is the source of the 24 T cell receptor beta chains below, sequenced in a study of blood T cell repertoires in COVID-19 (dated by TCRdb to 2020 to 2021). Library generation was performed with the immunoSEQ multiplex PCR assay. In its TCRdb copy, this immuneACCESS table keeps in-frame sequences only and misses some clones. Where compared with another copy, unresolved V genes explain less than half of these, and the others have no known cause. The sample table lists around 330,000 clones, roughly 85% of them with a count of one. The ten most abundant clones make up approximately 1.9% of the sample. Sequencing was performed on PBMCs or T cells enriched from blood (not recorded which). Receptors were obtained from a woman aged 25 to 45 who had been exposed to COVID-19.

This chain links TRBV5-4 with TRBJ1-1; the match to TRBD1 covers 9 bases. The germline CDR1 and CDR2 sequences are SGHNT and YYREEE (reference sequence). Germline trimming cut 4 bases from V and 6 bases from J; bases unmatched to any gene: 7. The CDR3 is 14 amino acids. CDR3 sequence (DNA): TGTGCCAGCAGCCTTAGGGACAGGGAAGCTGAAGCTTTCTTT. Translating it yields CASSLRDREAEAFF.

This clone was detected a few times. This CDR3 is CASSGQQGWDGYTF. The DNA for the CDR3 is TGTGCCAGCAGCGGTCAACAGGGGTGGGATGGCTACACCTTC. The chain uses TRBV5-4 and TRBJ1-2, with TRBD1 identical over 7 bases. Looked up from germline, CDR1 is SGHNT and CDR2 is YYREEE (reference sequence). This CDR3 is built from 14 residues. Losses at the gene ends were 4 bases for V and 6 bases for J; bases not matched to a gene: 9.

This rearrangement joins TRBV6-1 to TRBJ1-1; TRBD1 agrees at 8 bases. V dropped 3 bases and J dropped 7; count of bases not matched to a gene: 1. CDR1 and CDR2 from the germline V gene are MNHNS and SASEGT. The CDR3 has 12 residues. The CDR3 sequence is CASSDDRGEAFF. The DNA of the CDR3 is TGTGCCAGCAGTGACGACAGGGGTGAAGCTTTCTTT.

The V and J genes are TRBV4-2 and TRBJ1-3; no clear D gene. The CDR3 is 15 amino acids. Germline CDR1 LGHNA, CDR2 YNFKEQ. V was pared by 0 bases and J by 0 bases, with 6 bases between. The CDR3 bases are TGTGCCAGCAGCCAAGAAATGAGCTCTGGAAACACCATATATTTT. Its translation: CASSQEMSSGNTIYF.

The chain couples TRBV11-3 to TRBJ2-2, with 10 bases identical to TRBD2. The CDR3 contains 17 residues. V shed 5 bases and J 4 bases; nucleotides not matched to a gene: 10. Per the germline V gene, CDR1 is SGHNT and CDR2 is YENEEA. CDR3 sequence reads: CASSRSLAGAVTGELFF. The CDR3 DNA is TGTGCCAGCAGCCGTTCCCTAGCGGGGGCCGTCACCGGGGAGCTGTTTTTT.

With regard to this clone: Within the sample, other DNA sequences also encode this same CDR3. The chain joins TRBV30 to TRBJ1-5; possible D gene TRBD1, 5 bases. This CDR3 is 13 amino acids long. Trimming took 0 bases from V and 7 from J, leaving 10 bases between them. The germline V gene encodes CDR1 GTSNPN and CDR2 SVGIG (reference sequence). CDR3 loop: CAWSVGGDQPQHF. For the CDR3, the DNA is TGTGCCTGGAGTGTAGGAGGGGACCAGCCCCAGCATTTT.

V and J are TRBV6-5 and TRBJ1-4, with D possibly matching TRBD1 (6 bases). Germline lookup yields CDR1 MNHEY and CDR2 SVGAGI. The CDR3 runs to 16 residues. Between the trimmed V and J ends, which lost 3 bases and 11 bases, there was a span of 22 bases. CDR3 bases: TGTGCCAGCAGTTATATATTAACAGGGAGGGCCGACAAACTGTTTTTT. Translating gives CASSYILTGRADKLFF.

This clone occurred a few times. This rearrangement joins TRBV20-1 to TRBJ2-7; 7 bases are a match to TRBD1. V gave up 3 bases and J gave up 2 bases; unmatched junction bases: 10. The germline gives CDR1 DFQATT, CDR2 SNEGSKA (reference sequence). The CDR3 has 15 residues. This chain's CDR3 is CSASLPGQEPYEQYF. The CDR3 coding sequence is TGCAGTGCTAGTCTTCCCGGACAGGAGCCCTACGAGCAGTACTTC.

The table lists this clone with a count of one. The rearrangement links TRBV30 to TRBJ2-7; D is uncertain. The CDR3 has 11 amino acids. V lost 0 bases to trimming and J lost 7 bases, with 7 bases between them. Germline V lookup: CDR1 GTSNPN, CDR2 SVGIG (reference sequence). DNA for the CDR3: TGTGCCTGGAGTGTACTGGAGGAGCAGTACTTC. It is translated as CAWSVLEEQYF. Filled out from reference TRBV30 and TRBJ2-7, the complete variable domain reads SQTIHQWPATLVQPVGSPLSLECTVEGTSNPNLYWYRQAAGRGLQLLFYSVGIGQISSEVPQNLSASRPQDRQFILSSKKLLLSDSGFYLCAWSVLEEQYFGPGTRLTVT.

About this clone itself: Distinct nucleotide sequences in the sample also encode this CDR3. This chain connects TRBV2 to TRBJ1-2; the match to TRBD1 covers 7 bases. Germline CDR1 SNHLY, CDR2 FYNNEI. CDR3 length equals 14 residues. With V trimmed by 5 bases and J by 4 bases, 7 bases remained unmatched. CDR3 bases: TGTGCCAGCAGTAGACAGGGACCTTCCTATGGCTACACCTTC. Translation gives CASSRQGPSYGYTF.

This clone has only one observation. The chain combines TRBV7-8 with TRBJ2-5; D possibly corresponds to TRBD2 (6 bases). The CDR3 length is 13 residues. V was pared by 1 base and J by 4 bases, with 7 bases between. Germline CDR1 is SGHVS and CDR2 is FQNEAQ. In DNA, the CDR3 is TGTGCCAGCAGCTTAGTGGGGGGAGAGACCCAGTACTTC. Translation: CASSLVGGETQYF.

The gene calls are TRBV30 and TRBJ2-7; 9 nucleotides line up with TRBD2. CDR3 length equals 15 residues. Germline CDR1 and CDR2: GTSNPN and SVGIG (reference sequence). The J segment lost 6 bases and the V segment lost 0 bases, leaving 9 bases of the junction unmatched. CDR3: CAWSVSGGSRGEQYF. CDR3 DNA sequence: TGTGCCTGGAGTGTTAGCGGGGGCTCCCGAGGCGAGCAGTACTTC. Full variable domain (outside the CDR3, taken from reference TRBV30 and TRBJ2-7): SQTIHQWPATLVQPVGSPLSLECTVEGTSNPNLYWYRQAAGRGLQLLFYSVGIGQISSEVPQNLSASRPQDRQFILSSKKLLLSDSGFYLCAWSVSGGSRGEQYFGPGTRLTVT.

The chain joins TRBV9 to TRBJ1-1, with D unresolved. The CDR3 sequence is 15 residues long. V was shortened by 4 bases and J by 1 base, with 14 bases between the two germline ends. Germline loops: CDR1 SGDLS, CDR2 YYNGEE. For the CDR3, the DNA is TGTGCCAGCAGCCCCGCCGGTGGGCCGAACACTGAAGCTTTCTTT. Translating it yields CASSPAGGPNTEAFF.

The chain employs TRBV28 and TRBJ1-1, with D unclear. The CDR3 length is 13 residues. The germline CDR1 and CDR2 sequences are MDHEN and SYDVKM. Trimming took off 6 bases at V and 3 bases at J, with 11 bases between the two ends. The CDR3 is CASRTGIDTEAFF. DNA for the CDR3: TGTGCCAGCAGGACCGGGATCGACACTGAAGCTTTCTTT.

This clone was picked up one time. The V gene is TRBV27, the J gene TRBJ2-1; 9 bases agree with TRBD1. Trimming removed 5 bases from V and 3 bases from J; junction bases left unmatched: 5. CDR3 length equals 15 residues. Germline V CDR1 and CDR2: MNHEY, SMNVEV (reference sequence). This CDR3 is CASSLGQGNYNEQFF. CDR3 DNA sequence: TGTGCCAGCAGTCTAGGACAGGGGAACTACAATGAGCAGTTCTTC.

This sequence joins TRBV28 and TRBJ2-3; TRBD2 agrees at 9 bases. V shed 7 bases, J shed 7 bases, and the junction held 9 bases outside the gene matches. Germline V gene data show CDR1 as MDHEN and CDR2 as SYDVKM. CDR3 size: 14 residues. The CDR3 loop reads CASTSGGGGNTQYF. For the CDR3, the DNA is TGTGCCAGCACCTCGGGCGGGGGGGGAAATACGCAGTATTTT.

In DNA, the CDR3 is TGTGCCAGCACGGTACAGGGAAAGTATGGCTACACCTTC. It encodes CASTVQGKYGYTF. The chain uses TRBV6-5 and TRBJ1-2; the D gene is possibly TRBD1 (6 bases). The CDR3 has 13 amino acids. Per the germline V gene, CDR1 is MNHEY and CDR2 is SVGAGI. With 7 bases removed from V and 5 bases from J, the gap between germline ends came to 14 bases.

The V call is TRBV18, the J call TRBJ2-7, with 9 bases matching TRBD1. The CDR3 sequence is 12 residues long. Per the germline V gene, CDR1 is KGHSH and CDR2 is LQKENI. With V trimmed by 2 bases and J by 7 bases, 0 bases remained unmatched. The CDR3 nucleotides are TGTGCCAGCTCACCAGGACAGGGGGAGCAGTACTTC. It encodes CASSPGQGEQYF.

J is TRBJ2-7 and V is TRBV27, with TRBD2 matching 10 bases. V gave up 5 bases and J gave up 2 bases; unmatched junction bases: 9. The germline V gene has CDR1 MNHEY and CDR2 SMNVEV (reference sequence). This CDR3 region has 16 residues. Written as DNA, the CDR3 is TGTGCCAGCAGTATCCAGGGACTAGCGCACCCCTACGAGCAGTACTTC. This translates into CASSIQGLAHPYEQYF.

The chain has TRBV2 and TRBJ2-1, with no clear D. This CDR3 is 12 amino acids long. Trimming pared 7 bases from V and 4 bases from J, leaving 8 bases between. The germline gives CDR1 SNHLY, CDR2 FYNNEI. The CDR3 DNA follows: TGTGCCAGCAAGGAGAAATACAATGAGCAGTTCTTC. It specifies CASKEKYNEQFF.

The CDR3 sequence: CASSLDRAAEKLFF. The DNA of the CDR3 is TGTGCCAGCAGCCTCGACAGGGCCGCTGAAAAACTGTTTTTT. The chain is built from TRBV7-2 and TRBJ1-4; TRBD1 agrees at 7 bases. The CDR3 is made up of 14 amino acids. Germline CDR1 is SGHTA and CDR2 is FQGNSA. With 5 bases clipped from V and 7 bases from J, the junction kept 7 bases outside the gene matches.

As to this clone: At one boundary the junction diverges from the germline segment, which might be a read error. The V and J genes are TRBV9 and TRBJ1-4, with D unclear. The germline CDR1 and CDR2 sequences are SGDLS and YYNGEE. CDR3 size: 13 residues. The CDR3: CASSRSQNEKLFF. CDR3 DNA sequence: TGTGCCAGCAGTCGGAGCCAGAATGAGAAACTGTTTTTT.

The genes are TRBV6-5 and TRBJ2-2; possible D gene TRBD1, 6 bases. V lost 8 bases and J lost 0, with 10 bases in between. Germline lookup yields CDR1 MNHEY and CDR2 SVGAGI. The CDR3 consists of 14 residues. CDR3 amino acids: CASQGGTNTGELFF. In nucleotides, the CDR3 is TGTGCCAGCCAAGGGGGAACGAACACCGGGGAGCTGTTTTTT.

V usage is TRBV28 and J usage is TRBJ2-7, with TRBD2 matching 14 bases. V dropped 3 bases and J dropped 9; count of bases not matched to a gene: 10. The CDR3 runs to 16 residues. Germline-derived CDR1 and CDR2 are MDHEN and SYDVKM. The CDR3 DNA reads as TGTGCCAGCAGTTTGTGGGGACTAGCGGGAGTTGTTGGGCAGTACTTC. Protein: CASSLWGLAGVVGQYF.